This T cell receptor (beta chain) is drawn from a study of T cell responses to AZD1222 COVID-19 vaccine. Looking at the study overall: Some second doses came at about 4 weeks and others at about 12 weeks; these were pooled. Study-wide findings and caveats: Dominant at 160-218 and 743-854, vaccine-associated CD4 TCRs also spanned spike. The donor group comprised mostly white British people and more females; the analysis possibly underestimated clonal diversity. Every sample of the repertoires postdated the peak T cell response.

Clones were read by immunoSEQ multiplex PCR, and TCRdb kept only the in-frame ones, dropping some. The repertoire consists of 150,000 to 200,000 clones, with 90% occurring once and the leading ten covering about 3%. With respect to this clone: What it recognizes is unknown.

The CDR3 runs 16 residues. V was pared by 6 bases and J by 3 bases, with 8 bases of the junction left unmatched. The chain couples TRBV23-1 to TRBJ1-1, with 12 bases identical to TRBD1. TRBV23-1 is recorded as an ORF, its role being uncertain. The specimen comprised peripheral blood, sampled on day 0 of AZD1222 vaccination. The source of this sequence is an adult in good health. CDR3 protein: CASSLRDRGRHTEAFF. The DNA for the CDR3 is TGCGCCAGCAGCCTCCGGGACAGGGGGCGTCACACTGAAGCTTTCTTT.